These 4 T cell receptor beta chains originate from one sample sequenced in a study of shared clonotypes between healthy human individuals. Profiling relied on immunoSEQ multiplex PCR, and the TCRdb table lists in-frame clones only, not all of them. This table holds roughly 400,000 clones, just over 95% found once. The sequencing input was memory CD8+ T cells sorted from blood. This sample's subset: CD45RO+ cells pooled with CCR7-negative TemRA cells. All receptors come from a man in his thirties or forties in good health.

The CDR3 DNA reads as TGTGCCTGGAGTCGGGGACTAGGCTACAATGAGCAGTTCTTC. It translates to CAWSRGLGYNEQFF. V usage is TRBV30 and J usage is TRBJ2-1; TRBD2 matches at 8 bases. The germline CDR1 and CDR2 sequences are GTSNPN and SVGIG (reference sequence). V was pared by 2 bases and J by 3 bases, with 3 bases of the junction left unmatched. The CDR3 runs to 14 residues.

This clone was observed once. The genes are TRBV19 and TRBJ2-1; 7 bases agree with TRBD2. This CDR3 comprises 17 residues. The germline CDR1 and CDR2 sequences are LNHDA and SQIVND (reference sequence). The J segment lost 0 bases and the V segment lost 7 bases, leaving 12 bases of the junction unmatched. CDR3 in amino acids: CASKGLAGASSYNEQFF. The CDR3 bases are TGTGCCAGTAAGGGCCTTGCGGGAGCATCCTCCTACAATGAGCAGTTCTTC.

CDR3 coding DNA: TGTGCCAGCAGCAGTACGACAGGCTACTCTGGAAACACCATATATTTT. Encoded protein: CASSSTTGYSGNTIYF. The chain couples TRBV5-5 to TRBJ1-3; perhaps TRBD1 as D (6 bases). The germline CDR1 and CDR2 sequences are SGHKS and YYEKEE (reference sequence). V was shortened by 4 bases and J by 0 bases, with 14 bases between the two germline ends. The CDR3 covers 16 residues.

In regard to this clone: Different DNA sequences within this sample yield the same CDR3. V is TRBV5-1 and J is TRBJ2-7, with 10 bases matching TRBD2. The CDR3 length is 15 residues. Germline V gene data show CDR1 as SGHRS and CDR2 as YFSETQ. V was clipped by 0 bases and J by 0 bases; unmatched bases: 0. CDR3 amino acids: CASSLASGSSYEQYF. The DNA for the CDR3 is TGCGCCAGCAGCTTGGCTAGCGGGAGCTCCTACGAGCAGTACTTC.